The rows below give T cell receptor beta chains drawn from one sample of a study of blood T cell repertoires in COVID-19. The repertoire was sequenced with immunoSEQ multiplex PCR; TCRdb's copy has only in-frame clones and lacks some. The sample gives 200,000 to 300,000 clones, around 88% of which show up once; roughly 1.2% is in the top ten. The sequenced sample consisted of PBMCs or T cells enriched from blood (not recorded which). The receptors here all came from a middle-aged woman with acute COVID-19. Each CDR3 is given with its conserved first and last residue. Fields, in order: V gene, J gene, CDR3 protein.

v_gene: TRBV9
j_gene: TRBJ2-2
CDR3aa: CASSVGLAGANTGELFF

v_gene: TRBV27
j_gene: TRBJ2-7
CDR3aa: CASSPTSGRNEQYF

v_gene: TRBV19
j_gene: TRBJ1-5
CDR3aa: CASNRDRGIGNQPQHF

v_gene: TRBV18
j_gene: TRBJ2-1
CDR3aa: CASSPPSGVGYNEQFF

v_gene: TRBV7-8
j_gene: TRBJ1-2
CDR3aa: CASSLTGGAGYGYTF

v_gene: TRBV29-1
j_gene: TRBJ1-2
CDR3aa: CSVRTQGTYGYTF

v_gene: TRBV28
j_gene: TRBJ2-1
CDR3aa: CASTLGVRISYNEQFF

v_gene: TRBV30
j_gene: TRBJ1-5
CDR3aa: CAWMGLPVSNQPQHF

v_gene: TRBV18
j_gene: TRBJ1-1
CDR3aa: CASPPTQGVNTEAFF

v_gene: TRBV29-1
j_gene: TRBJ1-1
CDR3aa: CSSYRNTEAFF

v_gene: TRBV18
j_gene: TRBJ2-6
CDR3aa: CASTTGSSALSGANVLTF

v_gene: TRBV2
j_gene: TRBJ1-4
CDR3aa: CASSRNPGTVNEKLFF

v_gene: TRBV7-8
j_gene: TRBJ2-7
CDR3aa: CASSLRSGSSYEQYF

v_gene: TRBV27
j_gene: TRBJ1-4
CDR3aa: CASSLGPWEKLFF

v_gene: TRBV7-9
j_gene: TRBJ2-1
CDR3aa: CAGQPGLAYNEQFF

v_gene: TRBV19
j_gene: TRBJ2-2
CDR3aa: CASSFASGTNTGELFF

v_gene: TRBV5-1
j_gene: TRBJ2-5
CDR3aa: CASSPRAGEETQYF

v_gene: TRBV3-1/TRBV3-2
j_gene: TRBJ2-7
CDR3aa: CASSPRLAGVPYEQYF

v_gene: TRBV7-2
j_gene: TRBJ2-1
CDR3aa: CASSARRSGRTYNEQFF

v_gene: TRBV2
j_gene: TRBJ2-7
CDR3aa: CASSEVAAGEQYF

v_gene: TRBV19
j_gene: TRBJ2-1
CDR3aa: CASRQPQGVYNEQFF

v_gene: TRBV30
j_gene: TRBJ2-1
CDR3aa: CAWRLAGGRNEQFF

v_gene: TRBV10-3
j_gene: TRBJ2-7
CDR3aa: CAISEPGLAGDEQYF

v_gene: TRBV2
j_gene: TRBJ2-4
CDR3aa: CASRQGVTKNIQYF

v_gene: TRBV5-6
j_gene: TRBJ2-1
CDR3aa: CASSLTSSGSSSSSNEQFF

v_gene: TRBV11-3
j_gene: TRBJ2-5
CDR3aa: CASSLDPTSGRGETQYF

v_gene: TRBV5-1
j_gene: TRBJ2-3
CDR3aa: CASSRTLAGGDTDTQYF

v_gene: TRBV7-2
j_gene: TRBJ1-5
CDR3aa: CASSLRQGLNQPQHF

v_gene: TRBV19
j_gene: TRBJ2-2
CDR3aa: CASSLRSGVMVGELFF

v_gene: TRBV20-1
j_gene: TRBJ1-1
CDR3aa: CSATGLGAFF

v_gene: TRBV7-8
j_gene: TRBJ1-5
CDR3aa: CASSRIIGGQSNQPQHF

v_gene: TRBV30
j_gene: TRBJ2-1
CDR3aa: CAWSVLSIRRTRASQGGQFF

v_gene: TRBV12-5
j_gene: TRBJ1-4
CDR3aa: CASGLGQGGTNEKLFF

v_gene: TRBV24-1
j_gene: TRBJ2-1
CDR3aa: CATSDTDRDNEQFF

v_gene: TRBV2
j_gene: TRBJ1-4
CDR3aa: CASSGYRRGEKLFF

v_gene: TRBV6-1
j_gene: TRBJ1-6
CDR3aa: CASSAPGKGRSYNSPLHF

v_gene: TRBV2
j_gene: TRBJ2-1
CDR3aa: CASRDRGPRYNEQFF

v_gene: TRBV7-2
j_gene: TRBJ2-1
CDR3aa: CASSLAWSTNEQFF

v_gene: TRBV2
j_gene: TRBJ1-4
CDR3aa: CASSESLVGEKLFF

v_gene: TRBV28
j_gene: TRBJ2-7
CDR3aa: CASSRIDRGPYEQYF

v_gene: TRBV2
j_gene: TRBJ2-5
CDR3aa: CASSVDQETQYF

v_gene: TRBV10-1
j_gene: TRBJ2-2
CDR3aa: CASTGDPRTGELFF

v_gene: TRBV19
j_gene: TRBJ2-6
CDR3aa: CASSTNRDGANVLTF

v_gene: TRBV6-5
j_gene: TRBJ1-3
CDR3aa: CASREEAGNTIYF

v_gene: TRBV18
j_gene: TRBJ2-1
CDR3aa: CASSLAVAGGNEQFF

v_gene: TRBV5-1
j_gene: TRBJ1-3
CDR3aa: CASSLGYGGGNTIYF

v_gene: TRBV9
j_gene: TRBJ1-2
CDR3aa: CASSVTGTANYGYTF

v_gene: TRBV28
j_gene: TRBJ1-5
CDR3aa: CASSRPQVRQPQHF

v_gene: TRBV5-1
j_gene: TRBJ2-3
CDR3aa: CASSLAGDPTTDTQYF

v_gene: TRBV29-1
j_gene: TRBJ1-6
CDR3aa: CSAGVKPLDNSPLHF

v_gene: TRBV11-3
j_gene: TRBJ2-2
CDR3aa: CASGQGAFGPNTGELFF

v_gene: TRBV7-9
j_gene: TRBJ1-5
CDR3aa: CASSLGYSGDQPQHF

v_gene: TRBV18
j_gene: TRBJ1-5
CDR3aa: CASSKTGTAQPQHF

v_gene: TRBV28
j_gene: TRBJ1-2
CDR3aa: CASKGEVSYGYTF

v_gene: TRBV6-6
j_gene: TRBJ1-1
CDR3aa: CASGDNTEAFF

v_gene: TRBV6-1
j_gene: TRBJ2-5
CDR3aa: CASSEDLPQNVGLLQTQYF

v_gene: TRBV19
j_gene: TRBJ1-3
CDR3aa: CASRTNGNSGNTIYF

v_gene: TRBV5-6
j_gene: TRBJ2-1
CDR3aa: CASSVRVGGYNEQFF

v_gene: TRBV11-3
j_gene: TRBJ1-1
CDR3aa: CASSPRTEAFF

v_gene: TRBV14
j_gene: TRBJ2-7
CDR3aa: CASSQGEGREQYF